A single sample gave rise to the 8 T cell receptor beta chains below, sequenced in a study of T-cell memory formation after mild COVID-19. One entry per CDR3 protein, called by TCRdb with MiXCR from the 5' RACE reads. The sample consists of about 170,000 distinct CDR3 sequences, 10% to 15% of them appearing once. The sample taken for sequencing was PBMCs or a T cell subset sorted from them (not recorded which). All receptors come from a man aged 18 to 29 who had mild COVID-19 (a few samples of this study predate the infection). Cell type and time point are not known.

This clonotype was picked up a small number of times. This chain links TRBV20-1 with TRBJ2-5; no firm D call. The CDR3 length is 12 residues. V lost 2 bases, J lost 7 bases, and 11 bases lay in between. Germline V CDR1 and CDR2: DFQATT, SNEGSKA (reference sequence). The CDR3 coding sequence is TGCAGTGCTAGAACATATCATGGGACCCAGTACTTC. Translation gives CSARTYHGTQYF.

This clonotype was detected only a few times. The chain couples TRBV7-6 to TRBJ2-6, with D possibly called TRBD1 or TRBD2 (5 bases each). Germline CDR1 reads SGHVS; CDR2 reads FNYEAQ. There are 20 residues in the CDR3. The V end lost 2 bases, the J end lost 0 bases, and 20 bases lay between the germline ends. CDR3 loop: CASSLKDSGTKTSGANVLTF. The CDR3, as DNA: TGTGCCAGCAGCTTAAAGGACTCCGGGACGAAAACCTCTGGGGCCAACGTCCTGACTTTC.

This clonotype has more than one count but fewer than ten. The V call is TRBV7-9, the J call TRBJ1-1, with 8 bases lining up with TRBD1. From germline, CDR1 is SEHNR and CDR2 FQNEAQ (reference sequence). V trimming: 5 bases; J trimming: 7 bases; junction bases outside the gene matches: 9. The CDR3 spans 14 residues. CDR3 loop: CASSTGTGEGEAFF. For the CDR3, the DNA is TGTGCCAGCAGCACCGGGACAGGAGAGGGTGAAGCTTTCTTT.

The chain uses TRBV20-1 and TRBJ1-1; D is ambiguous. CDR3 length: 16 amino acids. Germline lookup yields CDR1 DFQATT and CDR2 SNEGSKA (reference sequence). Between the trimmed V and J ends, which lost 0 bases and 0 bases, there was a span of 14 bases. The DNA of the CDR3 is TGCAGTGCTAGAGAGGGGTACTTTATAATGAACACTGAAGCTTTCTTT. It encodes CSAREGYFIMNTEAFF.

Remarks on this clonotype: One end of the junction varies from germline; a read error may be responsible. This sequence joins TRBV7-7 and TRBJ1-4, with 7 bases that match TRBD1. From germline, CDR1 is SSHAT and CDR2 FNYEAQ (reference sequence). This CDR3 comprises 15 residues. CDR3 loop: CASSPGTAFNEKLFF. The CDR3, as DNA: TGTGCTAGCAGTCCAGGGACAGCCTTTAATGAAAAACTGTTTTTT. Full variable domain (missing parts from reference TRBV7-7 and TRBJ1-4): GAGVSQSPRYKVTKRGQDVTLRCDPISSHATLYWYQQALGQGPEFLTYFNYEAQPDKSGLPSDRFSAERPEGSISTLTIQRTEQRDSAMYRCASSPGTAFNEKLFFGSGTQLSVL.

There are a few counts of this clonotype. V usage is TRBV7-9 and J usage is TRBJ1-1; possible D gene TRBD1, 5 bases. Germline CDR1 SEHNR, CDR2 FQNEAQ (reference sequence). V shed 1 base and J shed 8 bases, with 14 bases lying between them. The CDR3 sequence is 14 residues long. The chain's CDR3 is CASSLVGTPGEAFF. In nucleotides, the CDR3 is TGTGCCAGCAGCTTAGTAGGGACCCCCGGAGAAGCTTTCTTT.

This sequence joins TRBV5-1 and TRBJ1-1; unclear D gene. The germline V gene encodes CDR1 SGHRS and CDR2 YFSETQ. The CDR3 contains 14 residues. Trimming took 2 bases from V and 5 from J, leaving 13 bases between them. The CDR3, as DNA: TGCGCCAGCAGCTTAAACGGGGATTGGACTGAAGCTTTCTTT. Translated: CASSLNGDWTEAFF.

This clonotype turned up a few times. The V gene is TRBV6-2 or TRBV6-3, the J gene TRBJ1-4; D remains unclear. The V end was cut by 8 bases, the J end by 10 bases, with 17 bases between. The V gene's germline CDR1 is MNHEY and CDR2 SVGEGT. CDR3 size: 13 residues. The CDR3 protein is CASSSPEDGKLFF. The CDR3 region has the DNA TGTGCCAGCTCAAGCCCGGAGGATGGAAAACTGTTTTTT.